This T cell receptor beta chain stems from a study of vaccination effects on CD4 cells after COVID-19. Study-wide points: The study had few convalescent patients and no early post-infection timepoints. Whether induced by infection or by vaccine, clones showed marked clonal contraction late after vaccination.

Antigen-specific CD4+ T cells were expanded (with viral peptide pools) by the ViraFEST assay ahead of sequencing. Researchers isolated CD4+ T cells once approximately eleven days of culture had elapsed. Vaccinated recipients, who were negative for nucleocapsid antibodies, had no history of SARS-CoV-2 infection. From germline, CDR1 is SGHTA and CDR2 FQGTGA. The V end was cut by 5 bases, the J end by 5 bases, with 15 bases between. The CDR3 contains 14 residues. This clone has more than one count but fewer than ten. The antigen remains unidentified. Libraries were prepared by immunoSEQ multiplex PCR; TCRdb keeps only in-frame clonotypes and omits some of them. The repertoire holds approximately 54,000 clones, with around 75% as singletons.

This sample comprised CD4+ T cells from PBMCs cultured with HCoV-229E spike peptides, obtained before COVID-19 vaccination. The J gene is TRBJ2-5, the V gene TRBV7-3; perhaps D is TRBD1 or TRBD2 (6 bases each). This receptor was taken from a human donor who received a COVID-19 vaccine. The CDR3 sequence is CASSRDGGTETQYF. DNA of the CDR3: TGTGCCAGCAGCCGGGACGGGGGCACGGAGACCCAGTACTTC.